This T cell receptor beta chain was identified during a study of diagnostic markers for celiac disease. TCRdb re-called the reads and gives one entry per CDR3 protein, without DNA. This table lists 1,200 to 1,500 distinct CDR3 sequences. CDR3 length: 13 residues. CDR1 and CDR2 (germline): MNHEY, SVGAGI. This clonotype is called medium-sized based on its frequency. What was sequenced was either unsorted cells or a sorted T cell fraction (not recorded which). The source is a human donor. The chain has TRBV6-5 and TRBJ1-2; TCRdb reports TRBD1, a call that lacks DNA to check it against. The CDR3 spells CASRPFPNYGYTF.